This TCR beta chain was found in a study of CD8+CD57+ T cells in acquired aplastic anemia. CD8+CD57+ cell expansion, shown by flow cytometry, had occurred in the patients selected for sequencing. Each patient carried a diagnosis of severe acquired aplastic anemia. Using genomic DNA as the template, TCR beta VDJ and CDR3 profiling was carried out. TCRdb fed the reads into MiXCR, producing one record per CDR3 protein. The data show approximately 250,000 distinct CDR3 sequences, less than 85% seen once. The CDR3 covers 13 residues. Between the trimmed V and J ends, which lost 7 bases and 3 bases, there was a span of 12 bases. The germline CDR1 and CDR2 sequences are SGHKS and YYEKEE (reference sequence).

The source of this sequence is a human donor with aplastic anemia. The chain combines TRBV5-5 with TRBJ2-3, with D perhaps given as TRBD1 or TRBD2 (5 bases each). Sequenced sample: sorted CD4+, CD8+, or CD8+CD57+ T cells (not recorded which) from PBMCs. The CDR3 DNA sequence: TGTGCCAGCGGGACCGGGCCGACAGATACGCAGTATTTT. Protein product: CASGTGPTDTQYF.